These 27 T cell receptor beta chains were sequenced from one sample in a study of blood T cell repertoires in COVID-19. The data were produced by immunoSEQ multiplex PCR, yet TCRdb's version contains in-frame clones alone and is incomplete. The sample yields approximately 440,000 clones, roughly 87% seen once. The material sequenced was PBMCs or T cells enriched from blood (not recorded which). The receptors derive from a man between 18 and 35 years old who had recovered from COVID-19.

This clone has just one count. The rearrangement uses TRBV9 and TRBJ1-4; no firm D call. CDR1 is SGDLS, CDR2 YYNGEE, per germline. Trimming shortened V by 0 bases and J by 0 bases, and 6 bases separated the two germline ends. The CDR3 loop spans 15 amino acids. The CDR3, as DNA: TGTGCCAGCAGCGTAGCCGGGTCAACTAATGAAAAACTGTTTTTT. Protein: CASSVAGSTNEKLFF.

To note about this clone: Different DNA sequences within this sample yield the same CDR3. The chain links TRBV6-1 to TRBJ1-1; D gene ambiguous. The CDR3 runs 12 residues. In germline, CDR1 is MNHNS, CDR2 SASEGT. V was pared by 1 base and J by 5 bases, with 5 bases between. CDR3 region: CASSEGRTEAFF. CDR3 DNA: TGTGCCAGCAGTGAAGGGAGAACTGAAGCTTTCTTT.

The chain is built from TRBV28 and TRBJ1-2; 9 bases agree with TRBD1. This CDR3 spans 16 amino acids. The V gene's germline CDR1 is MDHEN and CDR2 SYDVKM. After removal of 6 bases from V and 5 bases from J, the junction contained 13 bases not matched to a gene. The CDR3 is CASRNWGQGVRYGYTF. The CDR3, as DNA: TGTGCCAGCAGAAATTGGGGACAGGGAGTGAGGTATGGCTACACCTTC.

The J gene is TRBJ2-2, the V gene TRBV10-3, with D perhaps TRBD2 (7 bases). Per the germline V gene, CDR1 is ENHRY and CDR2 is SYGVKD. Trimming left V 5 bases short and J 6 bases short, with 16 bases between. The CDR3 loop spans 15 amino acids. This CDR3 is CAISPDVGGAGELFF. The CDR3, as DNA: TGTGCCATCAGTCCGGACGTAGGGGGGGCCGGGGAGCTGTTTTTT.

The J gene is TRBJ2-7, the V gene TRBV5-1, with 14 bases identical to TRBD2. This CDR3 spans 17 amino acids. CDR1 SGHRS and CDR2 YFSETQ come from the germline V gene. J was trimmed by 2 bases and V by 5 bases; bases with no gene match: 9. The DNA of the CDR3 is TGCGCCAGCAGGGCCGGGACTAGCGGGAGCGTGGCCTACGAGCAGTACTTC. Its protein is CASRAGTSGSVAYEQYF. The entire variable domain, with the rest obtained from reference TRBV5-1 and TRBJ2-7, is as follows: KAGVTQTPRYLIKTRGQQVTLSCSPISGHRSVSWYQQTPGQGLQFLFEYFSETQRNKGNFPGRFSGRQFSNSRSEMNVSTLELGDSALYLCASRAGTSGSVAYEQYFGPGTRLTVT.

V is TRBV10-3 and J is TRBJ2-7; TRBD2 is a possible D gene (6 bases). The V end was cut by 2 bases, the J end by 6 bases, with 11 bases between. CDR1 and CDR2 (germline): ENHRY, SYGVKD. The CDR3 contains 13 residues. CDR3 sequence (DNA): TGTGCCATCAGTGAGGATGGGGGACTCGAGCAGTACTTC. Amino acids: CAISEDGGLEQYF.

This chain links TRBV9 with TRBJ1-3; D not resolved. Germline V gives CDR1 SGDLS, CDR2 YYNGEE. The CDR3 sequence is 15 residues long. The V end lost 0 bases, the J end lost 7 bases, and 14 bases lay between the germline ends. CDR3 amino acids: CASSVESAIGNTIYF. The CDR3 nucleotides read TGTGCCAGCAGCGTAGAGTCCGCTATCGGGAACACCATATATTTT.

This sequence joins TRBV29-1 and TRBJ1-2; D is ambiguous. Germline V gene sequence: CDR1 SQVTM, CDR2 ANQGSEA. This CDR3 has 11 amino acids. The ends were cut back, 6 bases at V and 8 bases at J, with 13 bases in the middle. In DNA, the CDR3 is TGCAGCGTCCCCAAAGGAGGAGGCTACACCTTC. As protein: CSVPKGGGYTF. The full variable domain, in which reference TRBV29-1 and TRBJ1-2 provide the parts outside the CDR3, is SAVISQKPSRDICQRGTSLTIQCQVDSQVTMMFWYRQQPGQSLTLIATANQGSEATYESGFVIDKFPISRPNLTFSTLTVSNMSPEDSSIYLCSVPKGGGYTFGSGTRLTVV.

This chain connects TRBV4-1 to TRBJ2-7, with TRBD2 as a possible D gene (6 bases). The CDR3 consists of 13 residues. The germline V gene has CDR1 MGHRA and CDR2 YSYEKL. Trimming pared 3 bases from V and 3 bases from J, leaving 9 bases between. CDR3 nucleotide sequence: TGCGCCAGCAGCCACGGGGGAGACTACGAGCAGTACTTC. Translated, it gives CASSHGGDYEQYF.

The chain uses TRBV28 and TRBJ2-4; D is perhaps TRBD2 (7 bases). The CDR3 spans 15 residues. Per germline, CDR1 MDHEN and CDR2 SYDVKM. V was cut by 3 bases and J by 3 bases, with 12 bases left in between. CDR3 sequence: CASSFGGLGKNIQYF. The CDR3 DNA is TGTGCCAGCAGTTTCGGGGGGCTCGGCAAAAACATTCAGTACTTC.

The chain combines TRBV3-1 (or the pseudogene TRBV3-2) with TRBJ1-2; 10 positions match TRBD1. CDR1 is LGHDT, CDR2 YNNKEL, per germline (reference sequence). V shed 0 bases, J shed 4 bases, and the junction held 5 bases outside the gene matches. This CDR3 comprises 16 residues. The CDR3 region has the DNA TGTGCCAGCAGCCAAGAGACAGGGGGCGCCGGCTATGGCTACACCTTC. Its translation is CASSQETGGAGYGYTF.

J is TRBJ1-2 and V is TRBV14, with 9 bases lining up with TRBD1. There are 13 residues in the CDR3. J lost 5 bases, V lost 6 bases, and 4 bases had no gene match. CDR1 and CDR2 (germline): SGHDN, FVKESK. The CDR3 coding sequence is TGTGCCAGCAGTCCACAGGGGGCGTATGGCTACACCTTC. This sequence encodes CASSPQGAYGYTF.

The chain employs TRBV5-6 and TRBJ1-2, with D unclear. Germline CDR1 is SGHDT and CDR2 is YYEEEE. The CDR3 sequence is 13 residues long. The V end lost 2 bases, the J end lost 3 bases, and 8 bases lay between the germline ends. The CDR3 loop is CASSFLDDYGYTF. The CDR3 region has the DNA TGTGCCAGCAGCTTTCTAGATGACTATGGCTACACCTTC.

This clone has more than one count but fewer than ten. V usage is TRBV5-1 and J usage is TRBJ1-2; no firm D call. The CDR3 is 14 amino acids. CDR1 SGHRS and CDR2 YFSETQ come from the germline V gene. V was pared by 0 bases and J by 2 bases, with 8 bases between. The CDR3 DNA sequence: TGCGCCAGCAGCTTGGCGGGGATCAACTATGGCTACACCTTC. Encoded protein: CASSLAGINYGYTF.

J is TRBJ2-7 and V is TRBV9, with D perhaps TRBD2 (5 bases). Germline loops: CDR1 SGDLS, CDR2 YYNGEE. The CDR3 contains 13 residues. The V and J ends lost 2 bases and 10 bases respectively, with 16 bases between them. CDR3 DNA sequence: TGTGCCAGCAGCGTCCGGGATAATCGGGAACAGTACTTC. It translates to CASSVRDNREQYF. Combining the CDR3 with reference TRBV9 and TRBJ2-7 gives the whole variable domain DSGVTQTPKHLITATGQRVTLRCSPRSGDLSVYWYQQSLDQGLQFLIQYYNGEERAKGNILERFSAQQFPDLHSELNLSSLELGDSALYFCASSVRDNREQYFGPGTRLTVT.

The CDR3 DNA reads TGTGCCAGCTTTCCGGGACTGAGAAGGCTATATGAAAAACTGTTTTTT. Amino acid sequence: CASFPGLRRLYEKLFF. The chain is built from TRBV2 and TRBJ1-4, with a possible D match to TRBD1 (5 bases). V was pared by 8 bases and J by 6 bases, with 22 bases between. This CDR3 has 16 amino acids. The germline V gene has CDR1 SNHLY and CDR2 FYNNEI.

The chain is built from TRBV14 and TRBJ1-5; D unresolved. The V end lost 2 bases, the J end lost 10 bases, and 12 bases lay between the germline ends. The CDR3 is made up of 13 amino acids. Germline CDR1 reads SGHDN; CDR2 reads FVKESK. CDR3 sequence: CASSQLDTSPQHF. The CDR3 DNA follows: TGTGCCAGCAGCCAACTCGATACCAGTCCCCAGCATTTT.

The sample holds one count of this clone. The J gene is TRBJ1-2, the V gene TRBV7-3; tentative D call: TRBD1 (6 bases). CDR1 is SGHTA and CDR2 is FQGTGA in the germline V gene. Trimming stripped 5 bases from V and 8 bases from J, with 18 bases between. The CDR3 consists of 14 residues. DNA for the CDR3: TGTGCCAGCAGCCTGGACAGCTCCCTCGAAGGCTACACCTTC. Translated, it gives CASSLDSSLEGYTF.

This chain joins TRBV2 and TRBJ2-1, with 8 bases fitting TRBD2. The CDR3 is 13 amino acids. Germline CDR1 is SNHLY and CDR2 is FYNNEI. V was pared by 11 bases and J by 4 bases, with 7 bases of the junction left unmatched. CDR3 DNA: TGTGCCGGAGGACTAGCCGGGTACAATGAGCAGTTCTTC. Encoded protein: CAGGLAGYNEQFF.

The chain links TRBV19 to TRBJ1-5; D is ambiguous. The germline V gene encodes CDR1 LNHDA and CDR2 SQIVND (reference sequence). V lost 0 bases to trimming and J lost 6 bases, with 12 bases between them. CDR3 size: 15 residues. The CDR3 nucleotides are TGTGCCAGTAGTATAGAGGCCGCTAGTGGTCAGCCCCAGCATTTT. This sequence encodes CASSIEAASGQPQHF.

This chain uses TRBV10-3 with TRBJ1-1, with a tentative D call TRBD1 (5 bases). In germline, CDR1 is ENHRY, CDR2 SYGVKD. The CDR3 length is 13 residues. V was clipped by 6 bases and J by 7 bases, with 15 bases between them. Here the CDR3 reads CAIRGDLLGEAFF. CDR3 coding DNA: TGTGCCATCAGGGGGGACTTACTGGGTGAAGCTTTCTTT.

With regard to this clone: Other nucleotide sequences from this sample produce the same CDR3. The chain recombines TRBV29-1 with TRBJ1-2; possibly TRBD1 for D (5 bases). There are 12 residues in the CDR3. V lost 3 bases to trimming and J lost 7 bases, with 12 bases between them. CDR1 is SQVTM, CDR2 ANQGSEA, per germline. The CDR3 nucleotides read TGCAGCGTTGAGCCGGGGGTAGGTGGCTACACCTTC. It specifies CSVEPGVGGYTF.

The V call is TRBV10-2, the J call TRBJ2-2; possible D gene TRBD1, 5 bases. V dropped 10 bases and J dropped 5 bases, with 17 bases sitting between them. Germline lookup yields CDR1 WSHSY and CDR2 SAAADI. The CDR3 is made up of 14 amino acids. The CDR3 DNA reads TGCGCCACCCAGTTCCAGGGTTTAACCGGGGAGCTGTTTTTT. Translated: CATQFQGLTGELFF.

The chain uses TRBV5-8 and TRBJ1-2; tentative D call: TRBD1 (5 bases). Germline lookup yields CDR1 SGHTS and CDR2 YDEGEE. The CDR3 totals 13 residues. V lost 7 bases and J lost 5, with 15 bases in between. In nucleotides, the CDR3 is TGTGCCAGCTCCAGGGACGGGAGATATGGCTACACCTTC. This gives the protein CASSRDGRYGYTF.

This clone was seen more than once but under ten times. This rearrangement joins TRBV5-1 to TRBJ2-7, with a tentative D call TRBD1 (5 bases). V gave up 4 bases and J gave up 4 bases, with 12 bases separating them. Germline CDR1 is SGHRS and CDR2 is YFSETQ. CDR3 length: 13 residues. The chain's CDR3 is CASSLRVGYEQYF. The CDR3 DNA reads TGCGCCAGCAGCCTCAGGGTTGGGTACGAGCAGTACTTC.

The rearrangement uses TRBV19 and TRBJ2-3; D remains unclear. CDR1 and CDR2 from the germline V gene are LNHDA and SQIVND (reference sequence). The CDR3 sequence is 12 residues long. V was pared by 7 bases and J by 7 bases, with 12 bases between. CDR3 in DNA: TGTGCCAGTAACGGAGATTATTATACGCAGTATTTT. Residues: CASNGDYYTQYF.

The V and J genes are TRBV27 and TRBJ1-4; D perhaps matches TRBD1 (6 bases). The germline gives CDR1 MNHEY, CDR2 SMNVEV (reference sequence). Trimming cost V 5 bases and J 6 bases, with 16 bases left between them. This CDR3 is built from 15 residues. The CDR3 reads CASSAYQGTHEKLFF. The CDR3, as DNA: TGTGCCAGCAGTGCGTACCAGGGGACCCATGAAAAACTGTTTTTT.